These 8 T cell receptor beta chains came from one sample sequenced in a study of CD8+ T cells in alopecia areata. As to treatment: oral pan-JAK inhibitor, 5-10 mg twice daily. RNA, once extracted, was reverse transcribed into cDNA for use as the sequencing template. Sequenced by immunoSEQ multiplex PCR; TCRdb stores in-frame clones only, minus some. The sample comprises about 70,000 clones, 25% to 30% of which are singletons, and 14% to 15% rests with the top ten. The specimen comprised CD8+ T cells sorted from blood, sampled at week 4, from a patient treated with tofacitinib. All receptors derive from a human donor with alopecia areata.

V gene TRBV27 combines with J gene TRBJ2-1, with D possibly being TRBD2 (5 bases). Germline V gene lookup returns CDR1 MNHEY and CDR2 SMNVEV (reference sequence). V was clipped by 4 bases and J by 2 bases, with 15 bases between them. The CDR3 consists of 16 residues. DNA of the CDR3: TGTGCCAGCAGTTCCTCCCGACCCGGGGCCTACAATGAGCAGTTCTTC. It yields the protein CASSSSRPGAYNEQFF.

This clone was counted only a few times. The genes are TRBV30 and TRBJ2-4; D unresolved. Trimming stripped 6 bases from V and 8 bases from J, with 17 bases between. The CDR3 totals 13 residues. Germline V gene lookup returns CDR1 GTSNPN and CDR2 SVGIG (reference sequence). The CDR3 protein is CACQTQWSDIQYF. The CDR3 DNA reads TGTGCCTGCCAGACGCAGTGGTCGGACATTCAGTACTTC.

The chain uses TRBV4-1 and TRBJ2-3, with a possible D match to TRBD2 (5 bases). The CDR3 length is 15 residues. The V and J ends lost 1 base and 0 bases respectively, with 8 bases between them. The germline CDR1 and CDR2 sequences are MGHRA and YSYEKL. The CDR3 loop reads CASSQGSVSTDTQYF. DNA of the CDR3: TGCGCCAGCAGCCAAGGTAGCGTTAGCACAGATACGCAGTATTTT.

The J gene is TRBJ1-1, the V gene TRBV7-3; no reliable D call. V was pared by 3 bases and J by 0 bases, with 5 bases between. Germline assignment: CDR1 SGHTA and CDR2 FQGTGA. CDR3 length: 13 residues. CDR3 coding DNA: TGTGCCAGCAGCTTCGCAGTGAACACTGAAGCTTTCTTT. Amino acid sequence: CASSFAVNTEAFF.

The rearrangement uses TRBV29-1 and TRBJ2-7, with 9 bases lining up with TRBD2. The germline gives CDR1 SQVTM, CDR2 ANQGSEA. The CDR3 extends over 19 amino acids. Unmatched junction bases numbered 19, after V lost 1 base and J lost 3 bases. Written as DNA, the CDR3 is TGCAGCGTTGAAGCGGTAGCGGGAGATACGGCTCCGATTGTCTACGAGCAGTACTTC. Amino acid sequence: CSVEAVAGDTAPIVYEQYF.

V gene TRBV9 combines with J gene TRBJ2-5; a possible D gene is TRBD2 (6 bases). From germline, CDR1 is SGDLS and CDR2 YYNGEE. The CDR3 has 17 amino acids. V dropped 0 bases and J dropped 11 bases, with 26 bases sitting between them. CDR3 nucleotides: TGTGCCAGCAGCGTAGAAGGGCAGGGAGGCCTCATGGGGGAGCAGTACTTC. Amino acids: CASSVEGQGGLMGEQYF.

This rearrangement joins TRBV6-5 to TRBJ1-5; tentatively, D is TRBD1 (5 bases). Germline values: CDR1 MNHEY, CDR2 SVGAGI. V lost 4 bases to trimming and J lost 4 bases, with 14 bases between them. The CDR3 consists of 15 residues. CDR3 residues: CASSSTGAINQPQHF. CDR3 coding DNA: TGTGCCAGCAGTTCGACCGGGGCCATTAATCAGCCCCAGCATTTT.

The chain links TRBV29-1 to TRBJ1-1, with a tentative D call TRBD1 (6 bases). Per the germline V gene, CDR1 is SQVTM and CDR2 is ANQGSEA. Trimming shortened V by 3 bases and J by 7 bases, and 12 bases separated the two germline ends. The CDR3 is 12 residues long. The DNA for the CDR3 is TGCAGCGTTGAGCACCGGACAGATGAAGCTTTCTTT. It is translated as CSVEHRTDEAFF.